This T cell receptor beta chain stems from a study of tumor-infiltrating lymphocytes in primary liver carcinoma (dated 2017 in TCRdb). A note on the overall study: Of the five patients, three men and two women aged 30 to 69 years, four had hepatocellular carcinoma and one had combined HCC and intrahepatic cholangiocarcinoma. The tumors of the five patients were staged as T1-T3 N0M0, with maximum diameters ranging from roughly 4.2 to 10 cm. Roughly 3.5 to 8 million productive TCRbeta reads were obtained per sample, and no significant difference in read depth was found between tissue types. TCRbeta repertoire sequencing, expression microarrays and whole-exome sequencing were combined in the study across five regions of each liver tumor, with adjacent normal tissue and blood also included. A total of about 35 specimens from 5 patients went through TCRbeta repertoire sequencing, namely 25 tumor regions, 5 adjacent noncancerous liver tissues and 5 peripheral blood samples. To link TCRbeta repertoire diversity to the local molecular phenotype, the 20 to 25 tumor region samples were profiled with Agilent mRNA microarrays. Reproducibility between technical replicate repertoires was high, with correlation coefficients above 0.95 and mean shared-clone rates approximately 0.91. General study outcomes and caveats: Compared with blood, tumors had a significantly larger share of the repertoire taken up by the top 250 clones (p = 0.039). Only roughly 8-25% of top clones appeared in all five regions of a tumor, which suggests that tumor-infiltrating T cells are spatially heterogeneous. Repertoire overlap was found to be higher between tumor regions (mean roughly 35%) than between tumor-adjacent (roughly 17%) or tumor-blood (about 14%) pairs, consistent with antigen-driven expansion. Because only the TCR beta chain was sequenced and unpaired alpha chains were not captured, true repertoire diversity is likely underestimated. Since the samples were bulk and unsorted, there was no way to compare CD4+ and CD8+ T cell repertoires. With just 4 or 5 patients in the study, the authors point out that the findings should be validated in a larger study.

Total RNA and DNA were co-extracted without cell sorting from roughly 20-30 mg of bulk tissue using the AllPrep DNA/RNA mini kit. Surgical resection was performed in China between 2015 and early 2016 on four or five patients with histopathologically diagnosed primary liver carcinoma. Chronic HBV infection was present in the patients, and the patients were treatment-naive at sampling. Each tumor was sampled at five spatially separated regions: the tumor centre plus the superior, inferior, left-lateral and right-lateral poles. According to histology, viable tumor cells made up more than 75% of every tumor sample. Fresh tumor and adjacent tissue pieces were bisected; one half was stored in RNAlater at -80°C, the other sent for histology. Including cysteine and phenylalanine, the CDR3 has 16 amino acids. Just the 48-base CDR3 DNA is kept, in frame starting at base 1. From a lookup of the germline V gene (reference sequence), CDR1 and CDR2 are SEHNR and FQNEAQ. Unmatched junction bases come to 9, with V trimmed by 5 bases and J by 7 bases.

This clonotype was detected many times. This clone's antigen is unknown. Base-call qualities are not available, and no considerably larger clone is one nucleotide away. A constant-region primer and ProtoScript II reverse transcriptase were used to reverse-transcribe TCRbeta-specific cDNA from about 530 ng total RNA. Three nested multiplex PCR rounds, following a slightly modified ARM-PCR procedure, were used to build the TCRbeta libraries. Each of the first two PCR rounds ran for 9 to 11 cycles using multiplex TRBV1-TRBV30 forward primers together with a Cbeta reverse primer. Sample barcodes and Illumina adapters were added in a final 25-cycle PCR with Deep VentR polymerase. Before sequencing, amplicons between 200 and 500 bp were purified from gel using a QIAquick gel extraction kit. An Illumina HiSeq 2500 was used to sequence the TCRbeta amplicons with 250-bp paired-end reads. The authors' analysis ran thus. To recover full CDR3 sequences, reads were quality-trimmed using Trimmomatic v0.33 and paired reads were then merged using FLASH v1.2.11. MiGEC v1.2.1b assigned V, D and J germline segments to the rearranged TCRbeta sequences. Clonotype statistics and Shannon-Wiener diversity indices were computed with VDJtools v1.0.0. To cut down on sampling bias, every analysis after diversity analysis relied on just the 250 most abundant clonotypes from each sample. Using fastp at Q25 and MiXCR, TCRdb reprocessed the public reads and kept productive beta chains. Each entry merges the rows of one CDR3 protein and shows their most common DNA and genes. TCRdb's processing, not the authors', yielded these V and J calls. The sample data list fewer than 75,000 distinct CDR3 sequences, and about two thirds of these were observed just once. Of the sample, around 44% falls within the top ten clones.

Recombination joined TRBV7-9 with TRBJ2-1; 12 central nucleotides agree with TRBD2. The sequence derives from a man aged 35 to 55 with primary liver carcinoma and hepatitis B virus infection. The sequenced material came from liver tumor tissue from sampling region 4. The cell subset or site tag for this specimen amounts to: tumor region T4, right-lateral pole. The CDR3: CASSPSSGRAKNEQFF. The DNA reads as follows: TGTGCCAGCAGCCCCTCTAGCGGGAGGGCCAAGAATGAGCAGTTCTTC.